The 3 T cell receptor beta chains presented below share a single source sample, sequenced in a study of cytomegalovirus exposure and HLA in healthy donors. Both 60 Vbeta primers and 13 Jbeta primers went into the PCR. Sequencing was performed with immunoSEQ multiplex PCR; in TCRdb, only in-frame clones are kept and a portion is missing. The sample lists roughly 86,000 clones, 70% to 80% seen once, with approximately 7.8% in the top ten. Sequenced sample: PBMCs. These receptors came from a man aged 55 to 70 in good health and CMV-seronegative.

The CDR3 DNA reads TGCGCCAGCAGCTTGGTTGGGGCGACCAATGAGCAGTTCTTC. Translating gives CASSLVGATNEQFF. The rearrangement links TRBV5-1 to TRBJ2-1; the D gene is possibly TRBD1 (5 bases). The ends were cut back, 0 bases at V and 6 bases at J, with 10 bases in the middle. Germline CDR1 SGHRS, CDR2 YFSETQ. This CDR3 is built from 14 residues.

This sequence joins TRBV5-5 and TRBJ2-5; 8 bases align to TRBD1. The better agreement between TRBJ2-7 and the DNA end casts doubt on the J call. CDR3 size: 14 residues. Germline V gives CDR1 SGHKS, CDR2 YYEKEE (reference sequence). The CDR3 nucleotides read TGTGCCAGCAGCCTCAGGGGGCCCTCCTACGAGCAGTACTTC. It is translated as CASSLRGPSYEQYF.

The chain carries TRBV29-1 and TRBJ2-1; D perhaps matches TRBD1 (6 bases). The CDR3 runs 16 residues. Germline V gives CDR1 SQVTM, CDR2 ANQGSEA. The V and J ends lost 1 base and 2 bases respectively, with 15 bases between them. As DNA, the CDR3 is TGCAGCGTTGAAGGGTTACAGGGATTAACCTACAATGAGCAGTTCTTC. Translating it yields CSVEGLQGLTYNEQFF.